This T cell receptor beta chain was found in a study of blood T cell repertoires in COVID-19. The protocol was immunoSEQ multiplex PCR, while the TCRdb copy is restricted to in-frame clones and leaves out a portion. The table has some 150,000 clones, 88% seen once. Trimming removed 6 bases from V and 0 bases from J, with 11 bases in between. The CDR3 loop spans 14 amino acids. CDR1 is SGHRS, CDR2 YFSETQ, per germline. The source material was peripheral blood. This receptor was identified in a man in his fifties with active or convalescent COVID-19. The genes are TRBV5-1 and TRBJ2-3, with D possibly being TRBD1 (5 bases). In DNA form, the CDR3 reads TGCGCCAGCAAGGGTTCAGGGAGCACAGATACGCAGTATTTT. This sequence encodes CASKGSGSTDTQYF.